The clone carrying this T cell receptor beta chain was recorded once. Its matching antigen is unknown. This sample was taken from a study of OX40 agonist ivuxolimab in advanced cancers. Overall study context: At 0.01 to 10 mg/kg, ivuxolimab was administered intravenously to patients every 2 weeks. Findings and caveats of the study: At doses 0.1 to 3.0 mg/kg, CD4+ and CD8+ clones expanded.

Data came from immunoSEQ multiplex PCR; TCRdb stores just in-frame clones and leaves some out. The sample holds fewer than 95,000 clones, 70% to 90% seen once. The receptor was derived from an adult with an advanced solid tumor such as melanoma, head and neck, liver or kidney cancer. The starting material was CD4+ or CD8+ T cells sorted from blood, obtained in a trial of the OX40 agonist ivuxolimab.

CDR3 nucleotides: TGTGCCAGCAGCTTCTTACAGGGCAACCAAGAGACCCAGTACTTC. Encoded protein: CASSFLQGNQETQYF. The V gene is TRBV11-3, the J gene TRBJ2-5; TRBD1 might be the D (6 bases). Germline V gives CDR1 SGHNT, CDR2 YENEEA. The CDR3 loop spans 15 amino acids. The V end lost 3 bases, the J end lost 0 bases, and 11 bases lay between the germline ends.